This entry lists 17 T cell receptor beta chains sequenced from one sample in a study of regulatory T cells in long-lasting Graves disease. Building of the TCR beta libraries involved iRepertoire HTBI primers and Arm-PCR of CDR3 regions. TCRdb re-analysed the multiplex PCR reads in MiXCR, keeping a single row per CDR3 protein. This table has about 430,000 distinct CDR3 sequences, roughly 23% appearing once. Indicated time point: persistent/refractory GD, antithyroid drugs over 5 years with positive TRAb. RNA isolated from PBMCs was used to make the TCR library. Sample: peripheral blood mononuclear cells (PBMCs), taken when the disease was refractory, from a patient treated with antithyroid drugs. The receptors stem from a female donor with Graves disease.

At least ten counts were recorded for this clonotype. The chain uses TRBV30 and TRBJ1-4; no clear D. Looked up from germline, CDR1 is GTSNPN and CDR2 is SVGIG (reference sequence). The CDR3 runs to 11 residues. Trimming pared 2 bases from V and 13 bases from J, leaving 11 bases between. The CDR3 sequence: CAWSTASVLFF. The CDR3 DNA is TGTGCCTGGAGTACGGCTTCGGTACTGTTTTTT.

This clonotype occurred many times. The rearrangement links TRBV6-1 to TRBJ1-1; possibly TRBD1 for D (5 bases). CDR3 length equals 13 residues. CDR1 and CDR2 (germline): MNHNS, SASEGT. V was trimmed by 11 bases and J by 6 bases, leaving 19 bases between them. Here the CDR3 reads CAGKSQVNAEAFF. In nucleotides, the CDR3 is TGTGCCGGTAAATCACAGGTTAACGCTGAAGCTTTCTTT.

This clonotype came up many times. V is TRBV9 and J is TRBJ2-5, with 9 bases fitting TRBD1. CDR3 length: 14 amino acids. Germline V gene lookup returns CDR1 SGDLS and CDR2 YYNGEE. V lost 4 bases and J lost 5; bases outside the gene matches: 6. Written as DNA, the CDR3 is TGTGCCAGCAGCCCGGGGACAGGGTTGGAGACCCAGTACTTC. Its protein is CASSPGTGLETQYF.

The chain carries TRBV12-3 or TRBV12-4 and TRBJ2-5; D is possibly TRBD1 or TRBD2 (5 bases each). Deletions cut 5 bases from V and 7 bases from J, with 14 bases between. There are 13 residues in the CDR3. CDR3 nucleotide sequence: TGTGCCAGCAGTCGGGCCCGGGGCGGGACCCAGTACTTC. Translated: CASSRARGGTQYF.

At least ten counts were recorded for this clonotype. The rearrangement joins TRBV7-2 to TRBJ1-6; D gene unclear. The CDR3 has 13 residues. V lost 4 bases, J lost 6 bases, and 7 bases lay in between. Germline values: CDR1 SGHTA, CDR2 FQGNSA. CDR3 DNA sequence: TGTGCCAGCAGCTCCGCCTTTAATTCACCCCTCCACTTT. As protein: CASSSAFNSPLHF.

This clonotype appeared many times. The chain is built from TRBV6-1 and TRBJ2-5; perhaps TRBD2 as D (6 bases). The CDR3 runs 14 residues. Looked up from germline, CDR1 is MNHNS and CDR2 is SASEGT. V shed 0 bases and J shed 5 bases, with 10 bases lying between them. CDR3 sequence reads: CASSEAAGRETQYF. DNA of the CDR3: TGTGCCAGCAGTGAAGCAGCAGGGAGGGAGACCCAGTACTTC.

This clonotype appeared many times. The chain joins TRBV6-1 to TRBJ1-1; 10 bases agree with TRBD1. The germline CDR1 and CDR2 sequences are MNHNS and SASEGT. The CDR3 is 13 residues long. V trimming: 8 bases; J trimming: 5 bases; junction bases outside the gene matches: 5. CDR3 sequence (DNA): TGTGCCAGCGGGACAGGGGTGGGGACTGAAGCTTTCTTT. Protein: CASGTGVGTEAFF.

This clonotype was detected ten times or more. The chain employs TRBV24-1 and TRBJ2-5, with D possibly matching TRBD2 (5 bases). V lost 5 bases and J lost 2, with 17 bases in between. The germline V gene encodes CDR1 KGHDR and CDR2 SFDVKD. CDR3 length: 16 residues. CDR3 region: CATSGPRTEVQETQYF. The CDR3 bases are TGTGCCACCAGTGGGCCTAGGACTGAAGTTCAAGAGACCCAGTACTTC.

This clonotype has a count of ten or more. The rearrangement links TRBV28 to TRBJ1-1, with a weak D call TRBD1 (5 bases). V dropped 3 bases and J dropped 12 bases, with 11 bases sitting between them. Germline V lookup: CDR1 MDHEN, CDR2 SYDVKM. The CDR3 covers 11 residues. The CDR3 protein is CASSLGRETFF. CDR3 nucleotides: TGTGCCAGCAGTTTGGGCAGGGAAACTTTCTTT.

This clonotype was picked up many times. CDR3 DNA sequence: TGTGCCAGCAGCCCGACTAGCGGGGGTGGGGCCAAAAACATTCAGTACTTC. It specifies CASSPTSGGGAKNIQYF. The chain recombines TRBV3-1 with TRBJ2-4; 12 nucleotides align to TRBD2. Germline assignment: CDR1 LGHDT and CDR2 YNNKEL (reference sequence). The V gene end was trimmed by 4 bases and the J gene end by 1 base; junction bases not matched to a gene: 5. The length of the CDR3 is 17 residues.

The chain carries TRBV20-1 and TRBJ1-6; maybe TRBD1 (5 bases). The germline V gene encodes CDR1 DFQATT and CDR2 SNEGSKA (reference sequence). The length of the CDR3 is 14 residues. V was cut by 3 bases and J by 2 bases, with 8 bases left in between. The CDR3 spells CSASGGTYNSPLHF. The CDR3 DNA follows: TGCAGTGCTAGCGGGGGGACCTATAATTCACCCCTCCACTTT.

This chain connects TRBV20-1 to TRBJ2-7; 8 nucleotides match TRBD1. The CDR3 consists of 15 residues. Germline V gene lookup returns CDR1 DFQATT and CDR2 SNEGSKA (reference sequence). The V segment lost 0 bases and the J segment 4 bases; nucleotides outside the gene matches: 8. The CDR3 DNA is TGCAGTGCTAGAGATCAGTCAGGGGGCACGTACGAGCAGTACTTC. Encoded protein: CSARDQSGGTYEQYF.

This clonotype was picked up many times. V gene TRBV5-5 combines with J gene TRBJ2-5; D is unresolved. Trimming took 4 bases from V and 4 from J, leaving 14 bases between them. The germline V gene encodes CDR1 SGHKS and CDR2 YYEKEE (reference sequence). CDR3 length: 14 amino acids. The CDR3 sequence: CASSSNHQPETQYF. The CDR3 DNA reads TGTGCCAGCAGCAGTAACCACCAACCAGAGACCCAGTACTTC. Using reference TRBV5-5 and TRBJ2-5 for the parts outside the CDR3, the full variable domain is DAGVTQSPTHLIKTRGQQVTLRCSPISGHKSVSWYQQVLGQGPQFIFQYYEKEERGRGNFPDRFSARQFPNYSSELNVNALLLGDSALYLCASSSNHQPETQYFGPGTRLLVL.

This clonotype was found many times. The V and J genes are TRBV5-1 and TRBJ2-2, with 7 nucleotides matching TRBD1. Germline V lookup: CDR1 SGHRS, CDR2 YFSETQ. The CDR3 loop spans 15 amino acids. V was clipped by 2 bases and J by 3 bases; unmatched bases: 4. As DNA, the CDR3 is TGCGCCAGCAGCTTACCTCAGGGGGACACCGGGGAGCTGTTTTTT. Its protein is CASSLPQGDTGELFF.

This clonotype was counted at least ten times. This CDR3 reads CASSLAEGAYEQYF. In DNA form, the CDR3 reads TGTGCCAGCAGTTTAGCGGAGGGAGCCTACGAGCAGTACTTC. The rearrangement uses TRBV12-3 or TRBV12-4 and TRBJ2-7; D is perhaps TRBD2 (6 bases). Trimming shortened V by 0 bases and J by 2 bases, and 8 bases separated the two germline ends. The CDR3 extends over 14 amino acids.

This clonotype was picked up a small number of times. The genes are TRBV10-3 and TRBJ1-6, with TRBD1 matching 7 bases. This CDR3 contains 14 residues. Germline lookup yields CDR1 ENHRY and CDR2 SYGVKD. With 6 bases clipped from V and 6 bases from J, the junction kept 5 bases outside the gene matches. The CDR3 DNA reads TGTGCCATCAGGCGACAGGGTGGTAATTCACCCCTCCACTTT. Encoded protein: CAIRRQGGNSPLHF.

This clonotype came up many times. This chain connects TRBV6-5 to TRBJ2-7; D is perhaps TRBD2 (5 bases). The CDR3 is 15 residues long. Germline V CDR1 and CDR2: MNHEY, SVGAGI. V lost 1 base, J lost 6 bases, and 16 bases lay in between. The CDR3 is CASSYYPRAPTEQYF. Written as DNA, the CDR3 is TGTGCCAGCAGTTACTATCCGCGGGCCCCTACCGAGCAGTACTTC.